The 24 T cell receptor beta chains below all came from one sample that was sequenced in a study of shared clonotypes between healthy human individuals. Only in-frame clones appear in the TCRdb table, and some are missing; sequencing was by immunoSEQ multiplex PCR. The profile shows roughly 500,000 clones, roughly 77% of them singletons. Material for sequencing was PBMCs. Source of these receptors: a woman in her 40s in good health. Some clones in this sample may be carry-over from other donors' samples.

This chain joins TRBV29-1 and TRBJ2-5, with no clear D. Germline-derived CDR1 and CDR2 are SQVTM and ANQGSEA. V was trimmed by 7 bases and J by 4 bases, leaving 13 bases between them. CDR3 length: 12 amino acids. As DNA, the CDR3 is TGCAGCGCCCGGAGCGAAGGAGAGACCCAGTACTTC. It yields the protein CSARSEGETQYF. The whole variable domain, filled in from reference TRBV29-1 and TRBJ2-5, reads SAVISQKPSRDICQRGTSLTIQCQVDSQVTMMFWYRQQPGQSLTLIATANQGSEATYESGFVIDKFPISRPNLTFSTLTVSNMSPEDSSIYLCSARSEGETQYFGPGTRLLVL.

This sequence joins TRBV19 and TRBJ1-3; D remains unclear. The V end lost 5 bases, the J end lost 0 bases, and 8 bases lay between the germline ends. Germline CDR1 LNHDA, CDR2 SQIVND (reference sequence). The CDR3 sequence is 14 residues long. The CDR3 sequence is CASSPGHSGNTIYF. The DNA of the CDR3 is TGTGCCAGTAGTCCGGGTCACTCTGGAAACACCATATATTTT.

This clone was seen just once. The rearrangement links TRBV27 to TRBJ2-1; 11 bases are a match to TRBD2. Germline CDR1 and CDR2: MNHEY and SMNVEV (reference sequence). The CDR3 contains 14 residues. The trim removed 7 bases at V and 8 bases at J, leaving 7 bases unmatched. CDR3 sequence: CASTVAGGPHEQFF. In nucleotides, the CDR3 is TGTGCCAGCACGGTAGCGGGAGGGCCTCATGAGCAGTTCTTC.

The table lists this clone with a count of one. Written as DNA, the CDR3 is TGTGCCAGCAGCACCGGGACTAGCGGGCCCATGGGTGAGCAGTTCTTC. Translation gives CASSTGTSGPMGEQFF. The chain is built from TRBV5-4 and TRBJ2-1; TRBD2 aligns across 12 bases. The CDR3 sequence is 16 residues long. The V gene end was trimmed by 4 bases and the J gene end by 9 bases; junction bases not matched to a gene: 11. Germline V gene data show CDR1 as SGHNT and CDR2 as YYREEE (reference sequence). Complete variable domain (other parts from reference TRBV5-4 and TRBJ2-1): ETGVTQSPTHLIKTRGQQVTLRCSSQSGHNTVSWYQQALGQGPQFIFQYYREEENGRGNFPPRFSGLQFPNYSSELNVNALELDDSALYLCASSTGTSGPMGEQFFGPGTRLTVL.

This rearrangement joins TRBV6-5 to TRBJ1-5; 7 nucleotides match TRBD1. Germline lookup yields CDR1 MNHEY and CDR2 SVGAGI. V lost 6 bases to trimming and J lost 6 bases; unmatched junction nucleotides: 11. The CDR3 is 15 residues long. This CDR3 reads CASSRGTRGTQPQHF. In nucleotides, the CDR3 is TGTGCCAGCAGCAGGGGGACCAGGGGCACTCAGCCCCAGCATTTT.

A few counts support this clone. J is TRBJ2-7 and V is TRBV5-5, with D perhaps matching TRBD2 (5 bases). The length of the CDR3 is 14 residues. Germline V lookup: CDR1 SGHKS, CDR2 YYEKEE (reference sequence). V was cut by 4 bases and J by 2 bases, with 13 bases left in between. The CDR3 sequence is CASSPEGRTYEQYF. In nucleotides, the CDR3 is TGTGCCAGCAGCCCCGAGGGCCGGACCTACGAGCAGTACTTC.

The rearrangement uses TRBV4-2 and TRBJ2-5; D perhaps matches TRBD2 (5 bases). The J call is in doubt because the DNA end fits TRBJ2-7 better. The germline V gene has CDR1 LGHNA and CDR2 YNFKEQ. CDR3 length equals 15 residues. The CDR3 loop is CASSQDDTSPYEQYF. The CDR3 region has the DNA TGTGCCAGCAGCCAAGACGACACTAGTCCCTACGAGCAGTACTTC.

V gene TRBV7-2 combines with J gene TRBJ2-7; maybe TRBD2 (5 bases). Per germline, CDR1 SGHTA and CDR2 FQGNSA. Trimming left V 6 bases short and J 3 bases short, with 15 bases between. There are 14 residues in the CDR3. The CDR3 sequence is CASSSGVGVYEQYF. The DNA of the CDR3 is TGTGCCAGCAGTTCCGGGGTAGGCGTCTACGAGCAGTACTTC.

This chain uses TRBV15 with TRBJ1-4, with D unclear. In germline, CDR1 is LNHNV, CDR2 YYDKDF (reference sequence). V shed 0 bases and J shed 8 bases, with 10 bases lying between them. This CDR3 contains 14 residues. The CDR3 DNA follows: TGTGCCACCAGCAGAGATAGGCAATCGGAAAAACTGTTTTTT. Translated, it gives CATSRDRQSEKLFF.

The chain combines TRBV5-3 with TRBJ2-3; D not certain. TRBV5-3 is assigned to the ORF class and has an uncertain function. This CDR3 comprises 16 residues. V was trimmed by 1 base and J by 0 bases, leaving 12 bases between them. The CDR3 nucleotides read TGTGCCAGAAGCTTGTTACTCCTAGGTAGCACAGATACGCAGTATTTT. Protein product: CARSLLLLGSTDTQYF.

The chain couples TRBV5-4 to TRBJ2-1; 9 bases agree with TRBD1. The CDR3 has 18 amino acids. With V trimmed by 0 bases and J by 10 bases, 17 bases remained unmatched. Germline CDR1 is SGHNT and CDR2 is YYREEE (reference sequence). CDR3 bases: TGTGCCAGCAGCTTGGGGGGGTTTTGGACAGGGGAAGGTAGGGAGCAGTTCTTC. Its translation is CASSLGGFWTGEGREQFF.

Note on this clone: Since a much larger clone is just one base distant, this may be a read error. The sample has other DNA sequences that encode this CDR3 too. The chain uses TRBV15 and TRBJ1-2; TRBD1 matches at 9 bases. The CDR3 spans 15 residues. Germline CDR1 is LNHNV and CDR2 is YYDKDF (reference sequence). CDR3 sequence (DNA): TGTGCCACTAGCAGAGCGACAGGGGGAAACTATGGCTACACCTTC. It yields the protein CATSRATGGNYGYTF. Together with reference TRBV15 and TRBJ1-2, the CDR3 gives the full variable domain: DAMVIQNPRYQVTQFGKPVTLSCSQTLNHNVMYWYQQKSSQAPKLLFHYYDKDFNNEADTPDNFQSRRPNTSFCFLDIRSPGLGDTAMYLCATSRATGGNYGYTFGSGTRLTVV.

This clone was observed once. The chain recombines TRBV19 with TRBJ1-1; 8 bases line up with TRBD1. The CDR3 sequence is 14 residues long. Germline values: CDR1 LNHDA, CDR2 SQIVND (reference sequence). The V and J ends lost 6 bases and 10 bases, in that order; junction bases with no gene match: 13. The CDR3 sequence: CASSPPVTGGRAFF. The DNA for the CDR3 is TGTGCCAGTAGCCCGCCCGTTACAGGGGGGAGAGCTTTCTTT.

This clone was detected only once. The chain recombines TRBV7-9 with TRBJ2-1; no firm D call. V lost 2 bases and J lost 0, with 11 bases in between. The CDR3 sequence is 16 residues long. The germline V gene encodes CDR1 SEHNR and CDR2 FQNEAQ (reference sequence). CDR3 in amino acids: CASSLNRRSSYNEQFF. As DNA, the CDR3 is TGTGCCAGCAGCTTAAATCGGCGGTCCTCCTACAATGAGCAGTTCTTC.

The chain joins TRBV10-3 to TRBJ2-7; a weak D match, TRBD2 (6 bases). Trimming took off 5 bases at V and 0 bases at J, with 14 bases between the two ends. Germline V gene lookup returns CDR1 ENHRY and CDR2 SYGVKD. The CDR3 sequence is 15 residues long. The CDR3 reads CAISSGTRSSYEQYF. The CDR3 region has the DNA TGTGCCATCAGTTCCGGGACTCGGAGCTCCTACGAGCAGTACTTC.

The chain combines TRBV29-1 with TRBJ2-1, with 9 nucleotides matching TRBD1. The germline CDR1 and CDR2 sequences are SQVTM and ANQGSEA. The CDR3 runs to 15 residues. The V gene end was trimmed by 7 bases and the J gene end by 6 bases; junction bases not matched to a gene: 13. The CDR3 loop reads CSAGGRGTGLNEQFF. CDR3 sequence (DNA): TGCAGCGCCGGAGGGCGGGGGACAGGGCTCAATGAGCAGTTCTTC.

The J gene is TRBJ1-1, the V gene TRBV11-2, with 9 bases lining up with TRBD1. The V gene's germline CDR1 is SGHAT and CDR2 FQNNGV. CDR3 length: 14 amino acids. V lost 4 bases to trimming and J lost 4 bases; unmatched junction nucleotides: 4. CDR3: CASSYRGQSTEAFF. Written as DNA, the CDR3 is TGTGCCAGCAGCTACAGGGGGCAGAGCACTGAAGCTTTCTTT.

This clone came up many times. V usage is TRBV5-6 and J usage is TRBJ2-1, with 13 bases lining up with TRBD2. Per germline, CDR1 SGHDT and CDR2 YYEEEE. The J segment lost 2 bases and the V segment lost 4 bases, leaving 3 bases of the junction unmatched. This CDR3 comprises 16 residues. The CDR3 spells CASSDTSGRAYNEQFF. Written as DNA, the CDR3 is TGTGCCAGCAGCGATACTAGCGGGAGGGCCTACAATGAGCAGTTCTTC.

A few counts support this clone. The genes are TRBV7-3 and TRBJ2-3; 8 bases line up with TRBD2. The CDR3 extends over 15 amino acids. V was clipped by 5 bases and J by 4 bases; unmatched bases: 8. Germline lookup yields CDR1 SGHTA and CDR2 FQGTGA. CDR3 residues: CASSPQAGVSDTQYF. The DNA of the CDR3 is TGTGCCAGCAGCCCTCAAGCGGGAGTTTCAGATACGCAGTATTTT.

The V gene is TRBV13, the J gene TRBJ1-1; 11 bases line up with TRBD1. V shed 6 bases, J shed 0 bases, and the junction held 9 bases outside the gene matches. Germline V gene data show CDR1 as PRHDT and CDR2 as FYEKMQ (reference sequence). The CDR3 is made up of 17 amino acids. In nucleotides, the CDR3 is TGTGCCAGCAGTTTGGGGACAGGGGGAGGCATGAACACTGAAGCTTTCTTT. This codes for CASSLGTGGGMNTEAFF.

CDR3 sequence: CASSRSPLYEQYF. The CDR3 DNA reads TGTGCCAGCAGTAGAAGTCCGCTCTACGAGCAGTACTTC. This rearrangement joins TRBV6-1 to TRBJ2-5; D is uncertain. TRBJ2-7 explains the end of the DNA better; the J call may be wrong. Germline CDR1 reads MNHNS; CDR2 reads SASEGT. The CDR3 length is 13 residues.

The genes are TRBV7-9 and TRBJ2-5; weak D call: TRBD1 (6 bases). Germline CDR1 and CDR2: SEHNR and FQNEAQ (reference sequence). V was trimmed by 4 bases and J by 5 bases, leaving 17 bases between them. The CDR3 consists of 15 residues. CDR3 DNA: TGTGCCAGCAGCTCTACAGGGTCCGGCGGGGAGACCCAGTACTTC. This translates into CASSSTGSGGETQYF.

V is TRBV9 and J is TRBJ1-2; D possibly corresponds to TRBD1 (5 bases). CDR1 SGDLS and CDR2 YYNGEE come from the germline V gene. The CDR3 spans 14 residues. Trimming cost V 3 bases and J 3 bases, with 12 bases left between them. CDR3 sequence reads: CASSATTGYYGYTF. The CDR3 bases are TGTGCCAGCAGCGCAACCACAGGATACTATGGCTACACCTTC.

This clone has just a few counts. The chain links TRBV4-1 to TRBJ1-4; no definite D call. The CDR3 contains 15 residues. The V gene lost 5 bases and the J gene lost 0 bases, with 10 bases spanning the gap. The germline V gene has CDR1 MGHRA and CDR2 YSYEKL. The DNA for the CDR3 is TGCGCCAGCAGCGTTACCGGTGCAACTAATGAAAAACTGTTTTTT. Its protein is CASSVTGATNEKLFF.